This TCR beta chain was sequenced during a study of Graves' ophthalmopathy and Graves' hyperthyroidism. This CDR3 comprises 15 residues. The V gene's germline CDR1 is SNHLY and CDR2 FYNNEI. The V end was cut by 6 bases, the J end by 6 bases, with 20 bases between. The sequenced template was RNA, covering the TCR beta CDR3 region. First-round RT-PCR with HTBI primers preceded a second-round multiplex PCR. TCRdb called the multiplex PCR reads again in MiXCR, with one record for every CDR3 protein. The table has hundreds of thousands of distinct CDR3 sequences, about 38% seen once. The chain links TRBV2 to TRBJ1-2; tentatively, D is TRBD1 (6 bases). The sample taken for sequencing was peripheral blood. This sequence was found in an adult man with Graves' ophthalmopathy. CDR3 loop: CASSLSGGGRNGYTF. DNA of the CDR3: TGTGCCAGCAGCTTAAGCGGGGGGGGCAGAAATGGCTACACCTTC.